The present T cell receptor beta chain was sequenced within a study of human T cells and chemical hapten exposure. For the study at large: Patients, predominantly female, presented with alopecia areata, totalis or universalis. Study observations and caveats: Significantly more large CDR3 similarity clusters were formed by expanded TCRs than by controls.

A few counts support this clonotype. The target antigen is unknown. Germline loops: CDR1 SEHNR, CDR2 FQNEAQ (reference sequence). The CDR3 sequence is 14 residues long. The ends lost 8 bases at V and 1 base at J; junction bases unmatched: 7. Time point described: pre-sensitization, week 0. Regarding treatment: therapeutic diphenylcyclopropenone sensitization with weekly scalp DPC. TCRdb reanalysed the RACE reads using MiXCR and keeps one entry per CDR3 protein. The repertoire consists of some 330,000 distinct CDR3 sequences, with around 5.5% occurring once and the leading ten covering over 6.5%. This TCR derives from a young woman with alopecia areata. Some clones in this sample may be carry-over from other donors' samples. This chain links TRBV7-9 with TRBJ1-1; 7 bases line up with TRBD1. Here the sequenced sample was whole blood, taken in connection with sensitization to the hapten diphenylcyclopropenone (DPC). CDR3 coding DNA: TGTGCCAGCCGCCGCGGGACAGAGAACACTGAAGCTTTCTTT. It specifies CASRRGTENTEAFF.